These T cell receptor beta chains were read from a single sample in a study of blood T cell repertoires in COVID-19. Some clones are missing from TCRdb's copy, which holds only in-frame ones; the method was immunoSEQ multiplex PCR. The sample has more than 45,000 clones, less than 95% seen once. Source material: peripheral blood. The receptors originated from a man in his 70s with active COVID-19. CDR3s include the opening cysteine and the closing phenylalanine or tryptophan. The D gene is left open where the match is weak. The size of a clone is reported for some rows only, either as once, few or many, or as a class for expanded clones.

cdr3_length: 13; v_call: TRBV29-1; d_call: -; clone_size: few; j_call: TRBJ1-5; cdr3_nt: TGCAGCGTTACGTCGGGGGTCAATCAGCCCCAGCATTTT; cdr3_aa: CSVTSGVNQPQHF
cdr3_length: 14; v_call: TRBV3-1/TRBV3-2; d_call: -; clone_size: -; j_call: TRBJ1-2; cdr3_nt: TGTGCCAGCAGCCAAGTTCAGACAGCCTATGGCTACACCTTC; cdr3_aa: CASSQVQTAYGYTF
cdr3_length: 15; v_call: TRBV11-2; d_call: -; clone_size: -; j_call: TRBJ1-5; cdr3_nt: TGTGCCAGCAGCCCTGGGCAGGGGAGCAATCAGCCCCAGCATTTT; cdr3_aa: CASSPGQGSNQPQHF
cdr3_length: 14; v_call: TRBV9; d_call: -; clone_size: -; j_call: TRBJ1-6; cdr3_nt: TGTGCCAGCAGCGAAGGGGTTTATAATTCACCCCTCCACTTT; cdr3_aa: CASSEGVYNSPLHF
cdr3_length: 14; v_call: TRBV5-4; d_call: TRBD2; clone_size: -; j_call: TRBJ2-5; cdr3_nt: TGTGCCAGCAGCAATAGCGGGCCGGGAGAGACCCAGTACTTC; cdr3_aa: CASSNSGPGETQYF
cdr3_length: 16; v_call: TRBV19; d_call: TRBD2; clone_size: -; j_call: TRBJ2-2; cdr3_nt: TGTGCCAGTAGTCCTTCTAGCGGGGCCAACACCGGGGAGCTGTTTTTT; cdr3_aa: CASSPSSGANTGELFF
cdr3_length: 19; v_call: TRBV11-2; d_call: TRBD2; clone_size: -; j_call: TRBJ2-1; cdr3_nt: TGTGCCAGCAGCTTAGATTCTCCCTGGACTAGCGGGGGGTACAATGAGCAGTTCTTC; cdr3_aa: CASSLDSPWTSGGYNEQFF
cdr3_length: 15; v_call: TRBV3-1/TRBV3-2; d_call: -; clone_size: -; j_call: TRBJ2-4; cdr3_nt: TGTGCCAGCAGCACCGACACACTAGCCAAAAACATTCAGTACTTC; cdr3_aa: CASSTDTLAKNIQYF
cdr3_length: 17; v_call: TRBV4-2; d_call: TRBD2; clone_size: -; j_call: TRBJ2-7; cdr3_nt: TGTGCCAGCAGCCAGGCCGACCGGACTAGCGGAACCTACGAGCAGTACTTC; cdr3_aa: CASSQADRTSGTYEQYF
cdr3_length: 16; v_call: TRBV2; d_call: TRBD2; clone_size: -; j_call: TRBJ2-5; cdr3_nt: TGTGCCAGCAGTGATGGTGGCGGGGGGCCGGCAGAGACCCAGTACTTC; cdr3_aa: CASSDGGGGPAETQYF
cdr3_length: 15; v_call: TRBV6-2/TRBV6-3; d_call: TRBD2; clone_size: -; j_call: TRBJ2-1; cdr3_nt: TGTGCCAGCAGTGTATTGGGACTAGCGGGAAATGAGCAGTTCTTC; cdr3_aa: CASSVLGLAGNEQFF
cdr3_length: 15; v_call: TRBV6-5; d_call: -; clone_size: -; j_call: TRBJ1-4; cdr3_nt: TGTGCCAGCAGTATTCGACAGACGCGTAATGAAAAACTGTTTTTT; cdr3_aa: CASSIRQTRNEKLFF
cdr3_length: 12; v_call: TRBV6-2/TRBV6-3; d_call: -; clone_size: -; j_call: TRBJ1-6; cdr3_nt: TGTGCCAGCAGCACCGGTCGCTCACCCCTCCACTTT; cdr3_aa: CASSTGRSPLHF
cdr3_length: 14; v_call: TRBV9; d_call: -; clone_size: once; j_call: TRBJ2-5; cdr3_nt: TGTGCCAGCAGCCCGGGACACCCTCAAGAGACCCAGTACTTC; cdr3_aa: CASSPGHPQETQYF
cdr3_length: 12; v_call: TRBV3-1/TRBV3-2; d_call: -; clone_size: -; j_call: TRBJ1-1; cdr3_nt: TGTGCCAGCAGCGACTTGAACACTGAAGCTTTCTTT; cdr3_aa: CASSDLNTEAFF
cdr3_length: 13; v_call: TRBV6-5; d_call: -; clone_size: -; j_call: TRBJ2-7; cdr3_nt: TGTGCCAGCCGAAGGGGGTCTACCTACGAGCAGTACTTC; cdr3_aa: CASRRGSTYEQYF
cdr3_length: 14; v_call: TRBV5-1; d_call: -; clone_size: -; j_call: TRBJ1-1; cdr3_nt: TGCGCCAGCAGCTTGCAGGGTTTATACACTGAAGCTTTCTTT; cdr3_aa: CASSLQGLYTEAFF
cdr3_length: 16; v_call: TRBV5-1; d_call: TRBD1; clone_size: -; j_call: TRBJ2-7; cdr3_nt: TGCGCCAGCAGCGCAGCACCGGGACAGGGGAAGGAGGAGCAGTACTTC; cdr3_aa: CASSAAPGQGKEEQYF
cdr3_length: 12; v_call: TRBV11-2; d_call: -; clone_size: -; j_call: TRBJ2-2; cdr3_nt: TGTGCCAGCGGACAGAACACCGGGGAGCTGTTTTTT; cdr3_aa: CASGQNTGELFF
cdr3_length: 15; v_call: TRBV4-2; d_call: TRBD2; clone_size: -; j_call: TRBJ2-7; cdr3_nt: TGTGCCAGCAGCCAAGATACGGGACTAACCTACGAGCAGTACTTC; cdr3_aa: CASSQDTGLTYEQYF
cdr3_length: 13; v_call: TRBV4-3; d_call: -; clone_size: -; j_call: TRBJ1-2; cdr3_nt: TGCGCCAGCAGCCAAGAGCGGGGCGGTGGCTACACCTTC; cdr3_aa: CASSQERGGGYTF
cdr3_length: 15; v_call: TRBV9; d_call: -; clone_size: -; j_call: TRBJ1-4; cdr3_nt: TGTGCCAGCAGCGTAGAAGGGAGGCCTGATGAAAAACTGTTTTTT; cdr3_aa: CASSVEGRPDEKLFF
cdr3_length: 15; v_call: TRBV3-1/TRBV3-2; d_call: -; clone_size: -; j_call: TRBJ1-3; cdr3_nt: TGTGCCAGCAGCGACACAGGCCCCTCTGGAAACACCATATATTTT; cdr3_aa: CASSDTGPSGNTIYF
cdr3_length: 13; v_call: TRBV10-2; d_call: TRBD1; clone_size: -; j_call: TRBJ1-1; cdr3_nt: TGCGCCAGCAGATTAACAGGGGACACTGAAGCTTTCTTT; cdr3_aa: CASRLTGDTEAFF
cdr3_length: 15; v_call: TRBV6-6; d_call: -; clone_size: -; j_call: TRBJ2-3; cdr3_nt: TGTGCCAGCAGTCGGGTCGGAGATAGCACAGATACGCAGTATTTT; cdr3_aa: CASSRVGDSTDTQYF
cdr3_length: 13; v_call: TRBV7-9; d_call: -; clone_size: once; j_call: TRBJ2-1; cdr3_nt: TGTGCCACCCCCCCCAGGGTCTACAATGAGCAGTTCTTC; cdr3_aa: CATPPRVYNEQFF
cdr3_length: 13; v_call: TRBV4-2; d_call: -; clone_size: -; j_call: TRBJ1-1; cdr3_nt: TGTGCCAGCAGCCAAGATACAGGAGGGGAAGCTTTCTTT; cdr3_aa: CASSQDTGGEAFF
cdr3_length: 17; v_call: TRBV28; d_call: TRBD1; clone_size: -; j_call: TRBJ2-3; cdr3_nt: TGTGCCAGCACCGAACTACCTGGACAGGGGTCTGCAGATACGCAGTATTTT; cdr3_aa: CASTELPGQGSADTQYF
cdr3_length: 14; v_call: TRBV6-6; d_call: TRBD1; clone_size: -; j_call: TRBJ2-7; cdr3_nt: TGTGCCAGCACTCCGAGGACAGGTTTCTACGAGCAGTACTTC; cdr3_aa: CASTPRTGFYEQYF
cdr3_length: 16; v_call: TRBV30; d_call: -; clone_size: -; j_call: TRBJ2-7; cdr3_nt: TGTGCCTGGAGTGCTAAGGGAACTGGAGGGTCCTACGAGCAGTACTTC; cdr3_aa: CAWSAKGTGGSYEQYF
cdr3_length: 17; v_call: TRBV21-1; d_call: -; clone_size: -; j_call: TRBJ1-1; cdr3_nt: TGTGCCAGCAGCAAAGTAAGGACAGGGTGGAGGGACACTGAAGCTTTCTTT; cdr3_aa: CASSKVRTGWRDTEAFF